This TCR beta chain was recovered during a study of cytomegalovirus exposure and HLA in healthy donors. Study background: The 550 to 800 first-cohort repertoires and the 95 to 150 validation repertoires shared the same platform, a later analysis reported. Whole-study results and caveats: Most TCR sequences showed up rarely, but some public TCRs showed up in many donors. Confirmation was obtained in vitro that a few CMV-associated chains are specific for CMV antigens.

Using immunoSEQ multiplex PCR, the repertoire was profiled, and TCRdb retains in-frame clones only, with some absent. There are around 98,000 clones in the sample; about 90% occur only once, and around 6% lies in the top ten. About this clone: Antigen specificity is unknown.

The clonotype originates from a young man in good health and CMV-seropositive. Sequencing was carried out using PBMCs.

The DNA of the CDR3 is TGTGCCAGCAGCCCGACAGGGTACACCGGGGAGCTGTTTTTT. Translated: CASSPTGYTGELFF. The chain recombines TRBV6-5 with TRBJ2-2; 7 bases are a match to TRBD1. The V and J ends lost 6 bases and 3 bases, in that order; junction bases with no gene match: 4. CDR1 is MNHEY and CDR2 is SVGAGI in the germline V gene. CDR3 length equals 14 residues.